The 3 T cell receptor beta chains below were found in one sample sequenced in a study of blood T cell repertoires in COVID-19. Sequencing used immunoSEQ multiplex PCR; TCRdb keeps in-frame clones, though not all of them. The sample contains about 330,000 clones, about 87% of which appear only once. Material for sequencing was PBMCs or T cells enriched from blood (not recorded which). The receptor set was obtained from a man in his thirties or forties who had recovered from COVID-19.

This clone appeared a single time. The chain has TRBV5-1 and TRBJ2-5, with D possibly being TRBD1 (6 bases). Germline CDR1 reads SGHRS; CDR2 reads YFSETQ. The CDR3 contains 16 residues. Trimming removed 2 bases from V and 2 bases from J, with 16 bases in between. The CDR3 DNA sequence: TGCGCCAGCAGCTTAGACAGGAATCGGGGTCAAGAGACCCAGTACTTC. Amino acid sequence: CASSLDRNRGQETQYF.

The CDR3 here is CAKQGGSTEAFF. The CDR3 nucleotides read TGCGCCAAGCAGGGGGGAAGCACTGAAGCTTTCTTT. This chain joins TRBV10-1 and TRBJ1-1; 7 nucleotides align to TRBD1. The CDR3 is 12 amino acids. The germline CDR1 and CDR2 sequences are WNHNN and SYGVQD (reference sequence). J was trimmed by 4 bases and V by 10 bases; bases with no gene match: 6.

To note about this clone: Other DNA sequences within the sample encode an identical CDR3. The chain uses TRBV9 and TRBJ1-1; D is perhaps TRBD1 (5 bases). V was trimmed by 2 bases and J by 0 bases, leaving 8 bases between them. The length of the CDR3 is 14 residues. The germline V gene has CDR1 SGDLS and CDR2 YYNGEE. DNA of the CDR3: TGTGCCAGCAGCGTCGGGGGGATGAACACTGAAGCTTTCTTT. This gives the protein CASSVGGMNTEAFF.